These 29 T cell receptor beta chains originate from one sample sequenced in a study of cytomegalovirus exposure and HLA in healthy donors. In the PCR, 60 Vbeta and 13 Jbeta primers were used. Sequencing used immunoSEQ multiplex PCR; TCRdb keeps in-frame clones, though not all of them. The sample gives approximately 140,000 clones, around 80% of which show up once; around 3% is in the top ten. Sequencing input: PBMCs. The receptors were sampled from a man between 18 and 29 years old in good health and CMV-seropositive.

V and J are TRBV28 and TRBJ1-4, with 10 positions matching TRBD1. CDR1 is MDHEN, CDR2 SYDVKM, per germline. The length of the CDR3 is 15 residues. Trimming removed 7 bases from V and 8 bases from J; junction bases left unmatched: 10. CDR3 loop: CASTGSGQGREKLFF. The CDR3 DNA is TGTGCCAGCACAGGGTCGGGACAGGGGAGGGAAAAACTGTTTTTT.

The chain links TRBV27 to TRBJ2-7; 7 bases are shared with TRBD1. The junction had 5 bases not matched to a gene; V was cut back by 5 bases and J by 1 base. The CDR3 is made up of 14 amino acids. CDR1 is MNHEY, CDR2 SMNVEV, per germline (reference sequence). CDR3 DNA sequence: TGTGCCAGCAGTCCGTGGGACAGTTCCTACGAGCAGTACTTC. It yields the protein CASSPWDSSYEQYF.

The rearrangement uses TRBV28 and TRBJ2-1; a possible D gene is TRBD1 (5 bases). V lost 6 bases to trimming and J lost 6 bases, with 18 bases between them. Germline V lookup: CDR1 MDHEN, CDR2 SYDVKM. CDR3 length equals 15 residues. The CDR3 DNA follows: TGTGCCAGCAGCAGGAGAGGAGTCAGGGCCAATGAGCAGTTCTTC. Residues: CASSRRGVRANEQFF.

The chain is built from TRBV5-1 and TRBJ1-4, with D perhaps matching TRBD1 (6 bases). Germline V gene lookup returns CDR1 SGHRS and CDR2 YFSETQ. Trimming shortened V by 1 base and J by 7 bases, and 11 bases separated the two germline ends. The CDR3 runs 14 residues. The CDR3 region is CASSLRGTFEKLFF. Written as DNA, the CDR3 is TGCGCCAGCAGCTTGAGGGGGACGTTTGAAAAACTGTTTTTT.

The rearrangement uses TRBV7-8 and TRBJ2-1, with 8 bases aligning to TRBD2. This CDR3 comprises 17 residues. Germline V gene data show CDR1 as SGHVS and CDR2 as FQNEAQ. V dropped 5 bases and J dropped 1; count of bases not matched to a gene: 10. The CDR3 loop reads CASSPQRLAGSYNEQFF. Written as DNA, the CDR3 is TGTGCCAGCAGCCCCCAGAGGCTAGCGGGTTCCTACAATGAGCAGTTCTTC.

This chain joins TRBV5-6 and TRBJ2-2; 8 nucleotides match TRBD2. V was clipped by 3 bases and J by 7 bases; unmatched bases: 11. Per germline, CDR1 SGHDT and CDR2 YYEEEE. The CDR3 loop spans 16 amino acids. The chain's CDR3 is CASSSVRGRFDGELFF. The CDR3 DNA is TGTGCCAGCAGCTCCGTTCGCGGGAGGTTTGACGGGGAGCTGTTTTTT.

This chain joins TRBV28 and TRBJ1-5; TRBD1 agrees at 9 bases. The germline V gene has CDR1 MDHEN and CDR2 SYDVKM. The CDR3 consists of 18 residues. The V and J ends lost 5 bases and 2 bases, in that order; junction bases with no gene match: 13. CDR3 loop: CASSTFDRGITGNQPQHF. The CDR3 DNA reads as TGTGCCAGCAGTACATTTGACAGGGGGATAACGGGCAATCAGCCCCAGCATTTT.

V usage is TRBV27 and J usage is TRBJ2-7; 8 nucleotides agree with TRBD1. V shed 6 bases and J 2 bases; nucleotides not matched to a gene: 9. Per germline, CDR1 MNHEY and CDR2 SMNVEV (reference sequence). The CDR3 consists of 15 residues. Written as DNA, the CDR3 is TGTGCCAGCAGGGATCGGGACAGGACCCCCTACGAGCAGTACTTC. Amino acids: CASRDRDRTPYEQYF.

The chain's CDR3 is CASSTGTGAGEEFF. In DNA form, the CDR3 reads TGTGCCAGTAGTACCGGGACAGGGGCCGGGGAGGAGTTCTTC. The chain links TRBV19 to TRBJ2-1, with 10 bases identical to TRBD1. Germline loops: CDR1 LNHDA, CDR2 SQIVND (reference sequence). Trimming cost V 4 bases and J 14 bases; bases outside gene matches: 11. The CDR3 loop spans 14 amino acids.

The chain employs TRBV5-1 and TRBJ2-1; 10 bases match TRBD2. The CDR3 runs to 15 residues. In germline, CDR1 is SGHRS, CDR2 YFSETQ. V lost 1 base, J lost 9 bases, and 7 bases stayed unmatched. The CDR3: CASSLPTSGKGEQFF. DNA of the CDR3: TGCGCCAGCAGCTTGCCTACTAGCGGGAAAGGTGAGCAGTTCTTC.

This CDR3 reads CAWSGRVPYQPQHF. The DNA of the CDR3 is TGTGCCTGGAGTGGACGGGTTCCTTATCAGCCCCAGCATTTT. The V gene is TRBV30, the J gene TRBJ1-5; D gene ambiguous. Trimming pared 1 base from V and 5 bases from J, leaving 12 bases between. In germline, CDR1 is GTSNPN, CDR2 SVGIG (reference sequence). CDR3 length equals 14 residues.

The gene calls are TRBV30 and TRBJ2-5; maybe TRBD1 (5 bases). Trimming removed 0 bases at V and 5 bases at J, with 10 bases between. The germline V gene encodes CDR1 GTSNPN and CDR2 SVGIG (reference sequence). This CDR3 is built from 13 residues. The CDR3 sequence: CAWSVGAWETQYF. The CDR3 nucleotides read TGTGCCTGGAGTGTAGGGGCTTGGGAGACCCAGTACTTC. The full variable domain, rest sourced from reference TRBV30 and TRBJ2-5, is SQTIHQWPATLVQPVGSPLSLECTVEGTSNPNLYWYRQAAGRGLQLLFYSVGIGQISSEVPQNLSASRPQDRQFILSSKKLLLSDSGFYLCAWSVGAWETQYFGPGTRLLVL.

This clone was seen once. This sequence joins TRBV7-9 and TRBJ2-1; a weak D match, TRBD2 (6 bases). There are 15 residues in the CDR3. V shed 3 bases and J shed 2 bases, with 11 bases lying between them. Germline assignment: CDR1 SEHNR and CDR2 FQNEAQ (reference sequence). The CDR3 reads CASSFPGAPYNEQFF. The CDR3 bases are TGTGCCAGCAGCTTCCCGGGAGCCCCCTACAATGAGCAGTTCTTC.

This clone has just one count. The gene calls are TRBV5-6 and TRBJ2-5; tentatively, D is TRBD1 (6 bases). Germline lookup yields CDR1 SGHDT and CDR2 YYEEEE. Trimming took off 0 bases at V and 3 bases at J, with 12 bases between the two ends. CDR3 length: 15 amino acids. Written as DNA, the CDR3 is TGTGCCAGCAGCTTGGGGGTTACAGGGAAAGAGACCCAGTACTTC. It encodes CASSLGVTGKETQYF.

This clone was counted between two and nine times. In nucleotides, the CDR3 is TGTGCCAGCAGGGTAGACAGGGAACTGGACACCGGGGAGCTGTTTTTT. Translation gives CASRVDRELDTGELFF. The rearrangement uses TRBV6-7 and TRBJ2-2; 7 nucleotides match TRBD1. TRBV6-7 is designated an ORF whose function remains uncertain. The CDR3 covers 16 residues. Trimming cost V 6 bases and J 3 bases; bases outside gene matches: 10.

This clone has more than one count but fewer than ten. The chain recombines TRBV1 with TRBJ2-3; TRBD2, as called in the table, went unchecked against the DNA. TRBV1 is described as a pseudogene. This CDR3 has 17 residues. The CDR3 DNA is TGCACCAGCAGCCAAGATCGGCTAGCGGGGTACACAGATACGCAGTATTTT. Encoded protein: CTSSQDRLAGYTDTQYF.

The gene calls are TRBV2 and TRBJ1-5; D ambiguous. Germline lookup yields CDR1 SNHLY and CDR2 FYNNEI. The V end was cut by 9 bases, the J end by 0 bases, with 12 bases between. CDR3 length: 14 residues. The CDR3 loop is CASCARASNQPQHF. The CDR3 DNA follows: TGTGCCAGTTGTGCGCGGGCTAGCAATCAGCCCCAGCATTTT.

The chain combines TRBV7-3 with TRBJ1-1; D uncertain. From germline, CDR1 is SGHTA and CDR2 FQGTGA. The CDR3 covers 13 residues. V lost 3 bases, J lost 0 bases, and 5 bases lay in between. CDR3 amino acids: CASSLALNTEAFF. Written as DNA, the CDR3 is TGTGCCAGCAGCTTGGCCCTGAACACTGAAGCTTTCTTT.

This chain links TRBV10-3 with TRBJ2-7; D may be TRBD1 (5 bases). Deletions cut 10 bases from V and 7 bases from J, with 20 bases between. CDR1 and CDR2 (germline): ENHRY, SYGVKD. The CDR3 consists of 13 residues. Here the CDR3 DNA reads TGTGCCACCGACCAGGGCTCTGGGTGGGAGCAGTACTTC. Translation: CATDQGSGWEQYF.

J is TRBJ1-4 and V is TRBV7-9, with D perhaps TRBD1 (6 bases). V lost 7 bases and J lost 5, with 17 bases in between. The CDR3 extends over 15 amino acids. The germline V gene encodes CDR1 SEHNR and CDR2 FQNEAQ (reference sequence). The CDR3 nucleotides read TGTGCCAGCACCCCGGGGGGCTTACCGAATGAAAAACTGTTTTTT. Translated: CASTPGGLPNEKLFF.

V and J are TRBV18 and TRBJ2-1; 9 nucleotides line up with TRBD2. This CDR3 contains 17 residues. V trimming: 1 base; J trimming: 7 bases; junction bases outside the gene matches: 11. Germline V gives CDR1 KGHSH, CDR2 LQKENI. The DNA for the CDR3 is TGTGCCAGCTCACCACGGGAACTAGCGGGCCGTATAAATGAGCAGTTCTTC. Residues: CASSPRELAGRINEQFF.

V and J are TRBV28 and TRBJ1-3; possible D gene TRBD1, 6 bases. The germline V and J ends were trimmed by 6 bases and 2 bases, with 11 bases remaining between them. The CDR3 totals 14 residues. Germline CDR1 reads MDHEN; CDR2 reads SYDVKM. The CDR3 spells CASREDRAGNTIYF. The CDR3 DNA sequence: TGTGCCAGCAGGGAGGACAGAGCTGGAAACACCATATATTTT.

V gene TRBV6-5 combines with J gene TRBJ2-2; D is unresolved. CDR3 length: 16 amino acids. Germline values: CDR1 MNHEY, CDR2 SVGAGI. V lost 0 bases and J lost 3, with 11 bases in between. CDR3 bases: TGTGCCAGCAGTTACTCGAGGCGGAGAGACACCGGGGAGCTGTTTTTT. As protein: CASSYSRRRDTGELFF.

V is TRBV5-4 and J is TRBJ2-2; the D gene is possibly TRBD1 (6 bases). Germline CDR1 and CDR2: SGHNT and YYREEE (reference sequence). The CDR3 loop spans 14 amino acids. V lost 2 bases and J lost 1, with 6 bases in between. CDR3 coding DNA: TGTGCCAGCAGCTTACAGGGGAACACCGGGGAGCTGTTTTTT. Protein product: CASSLQGNTGELFF.

This chain connects TRBV19 to TRBJ2-4; D is uncertain. V gave up 1 base and J gave up 1 base, with 8 bases separating them. Germline CDR1 reads LNHDA; CDR2 reads SQIVND (reference sequence). The CDR3 covers 15 residues. CDR3: CASSIGGPAKNIQYF. The CDR3 DNA reads as TGTGCCAGTAGTATAGGAGGTCCCGCCAAAAACATTCAGTACTTC.

This clone was recorded only once. The V gene is TRBV12-5, the J gene TRBJ2-3, with D maybe TRBD2 (6 bases). The V end was cut by 3 bases, the J end by 3 bases, with 13 bases between. Germline assignment: CDR1 LGHNT and CDR2 FRNRAP. The CDR3 contains 15 residues. The CDR3 sequence: CASGLELRGTDTQYF. For the CDR3, the DNA is TGTGCTAGTGGTTTAGAATTGCGGGGAACAGATACGCAGTATTTT. Supplemented by reference TRBV12-5 and TRBJ2-3, the full variable domain reads DARVTQTPRHKVTEMGQEVTMRCQPILGHNTVFWYRQTMMQGLELLAYFRNRAPLDDSGMPKDRFSAEMPDATLATLKIQPSEPRDSAVYFCASGLELRGTDTQYFGPGTRLTVL.

The chain uses TRBV27 and TRBJ1-5; no firm D call. From germline, CDR1 is MNHEY and CDR2 SMNVEV (reference sequence). This CDR3 has 12 residues. Trimming stripped 2 bases from V and 4 bases from J, with 3 bases between. The CDR3 nucleotides read TGTGCCAGCAGTTTACTTAATCAGCCCCAGCATTTT. Its translation: CASSLLNQPQHF.

The rearrangement uses TRBV5-1 and TRBJ1-5, with TRBD1 matching over 7 bases. Germline CDR1 is SGHRS and CDR2 is YFSETQ. The CDR3 loop spans 13 amino acids. Germline trimming cut 3 bases from V and 4 bases from J; bases unmatched to any gene: 1. CDR3 loop: CASSWGQNQPQHF. CDR3 coding DNA: TGCGCCAGCAGCTGGGGACAGAATCAGCCCCAGCATTTT.

The chain employs TRBV7-8 and TRBJ2-5; 7 nucleotides match TRBD2. V lost 1 base and J lost 2; bases outside the gene matches: 4. Looked up from germline, CDR1 is SGHVS and CDR2 is FQNEAQ. CDR3 length equals 15 residues. The CDR3 region has the DNA TGTGCCAGCAGCTTAGGTGGGCGGGGGCAAGAGACCCAGTACTTC. Its translation is CASSLGGRGQETQYF.